This TCR beta chain came from a study of T-cell reconstitution after alpha-beta-depleted transplantation in children (dated by TCRdb to 2016 to 2018). Study-level background: Using TCR repertoire profiling, the study quantitatively followed how T-cell immune reconstitution unfolded in children after TCRalphabeta/CD19-depleted allogeneic hematopoietic cell transplantation.

This clonotype was observed many times. This clone's antigen is unknown. The sample holds no much larger clone one base away, and base qualities are not on file. The CDR3 covers 12 residues, taking in both the cysteine and the phenylalanine. This entry keeps only the CDR3 DNA: 36 bases, framed from base 1. The germline V gene (reference sequence) yields DFQATT for CDR1 and SNEGSKA for CDR2. At the junction V is shortened by 2 bases and J by 4 bases, with 9 bases in between. The receptor library was made with PCR. Sequencing used an Illumina HiSeq 2500. Molecular barcoding was employed in the preparation of TCR libraries, with unique molecular identifiers being used to normalize TCRbeta repertoire quantification. The public reads were reanalyzed by TCRdb: fastp trimming at Q25, MiXCR alignment, in-frame beta chains only. Every entry covers one CDR3 protein and lists the most common genes and DNA from its rows. Counted in this sample were around 87,000 distinct CDR3 sequences; 7% to 9% of them appeared once. 5.5% to 8% of the sample rests with the top ten.

The rearranged segments are TRBV20-1 and TRBJ2-7; the D gene is possibly TRBD1, with 5 bases matching. This sequence was found in a human donor who donated a stem cell graft to a child with congenital amegakaryocytic thrombocytopenia. This specimen was PBMCs from the stem cell graft donor, taken from the stem cell graft. The CDR3 protein is CSARQGLYEQYF. The nucleotides are TGCAGTGCTAGACAGGGCCTATACGAGCAGTACTTC.